These 7 T cell receptor beta chains were all obtained from the same sample, sequenced in a study of early T cells in non-severe SARS-CoV-2 infection. TCRdb analysed the 5' RACE reads with MiXCR anew, one entry per CDR3 protein. The sample contains 20,000 to 25,000 distinct CDR3 sequences, over 4% of which appear only once. Sample: whole blood. These receptors were collected from an adult who was a healthcare worker with PCR-confirmed SARS-CoV-2 infection or an uninfected control (not recorded which).

This clonotype was picked up many times. J is TRBJ2-5 and V is TRBV5-1, with D possibly TRBD1 on 5 matching bases. The CDR3 totals 13 residues. Germline CDR1 SGHRS, CDR2 YFSETQ. V was pared by 2 bases and J by 4 bases, with 9 bases between. As DNA, the CDR3 is TGCGCCAGCAGCTTTTCTAGGGGAGAGACCCAGTACTTC. Its protein is CASSFSRGETQYF.

This clonotype was seen repeatedly, ten times or more. The V and J genes are TRBV6-6 and TRBJ1-2; 9 bases fit TRBD1. Germline V gene lookup returns CDR1 MNHNY and CDR2 SVGAGI (reference sequence). Germline trimming cut 4 bases from V and 3 bases from J; bases unmatched to any gene: 6. This CDR3 is 15 amino acids long. The CDR3 DNA follows: TGTGCCAGCAGTTCCCGGGACAGGGCGTACTATGGCTACACCTTC. Protein product: CASSSRDRAYYGYTF.

This clonotype is classed as medium-sized. The V gene is TRBV7-2, the J gene TRBJ1-2; 9 nucleotides line up with TRBD1. J gave up 5 bases and V 2 bases, and 6 bases lay outside the gene matches. Germline V gives CDR1 SGHTA, CDR2 FQGNSA. CDR3 length: 15 residues. DNA of the CDR3: TGTGCCAGCAGCTTACAGGAAGGACAGGGGTATGGCTACACCTTC. Amino acids: CASSLQEGQGYGYTF.

A few counts support this clonotype. The chain combines TRBV11-2 with TRBJ1-1; D is possibly TRBD1 (6 bases). Germline lookup yields CDR1 SGHAT and CDR2 FQNNGV. V lost 0 bases, J lost 0 bases, and 11 bases lay in between. The CDR3 loop spans 16 amino acids. The CDR3 region is CASSLDGGAMNTEAFF. The CDR3 coding sequence is TGTGCCAGCAGCTTAGATGGGGGGGCTATGAACACTGAAGCTTTCTTT.

The genes are TRBV7-2 and TRBJ1-3; TRBD1 aligns across 8 bases. Per germline, CDR1 SGHTA and CDR2 FQGNSA. The V segment lost 2 bases and the J segment 3 bases; nucleotides outside the gene matches: 6. The CDR3 is 16 residues long. The CDR3 DNA sequence: TGTGCCAGCAGCTTAACGGCAGGGGGCTTTGGAAACACCATATATTTT. Translation: CASSLTAGGFGNTIYF.

Ten or more counts support this clonotype. This chain uses TRBV7-6 with TRBJ2-3; 7 bases agree with TRBD1. CDR3 length equals 15 residues. From germline, CDR1 is SGHVS and CDR2 FNYEAQ. Trimming cost V 6 bases and J 3 bases; bases outside gene matches: 9. CDR3 sequence reads: CASSSTNRGTDTQYF. In DNA, the CDR3 is TGTGCCAGCAGTTCCACGAACAGGGGTACAGATACGCAGTATTTT.

This clonotype is labeled medium-sized. The chain is built from TRBV29-1 and TRBJ2-1; TRBD1 agrees at 10 bases. Trimming at V came to 6 bases and at J to 4 bases, leaving 6 bases not matched to a gene. Germline lookup yields CDR1 SQVTM and CDR2 ANQGSEA. The CDR3 sequence is 14 residues long. The CDR3 protein is CSVSGTGVYNEQFF. The CDR3 nucleotides read TGCAGCGTCTCCGGGACAGGGGTTTACAATGAGCAGTTCTTC.